This T cell receptor (beta chain) comes out of a study of CD8 T cells in ankylosing spondylitis. Study-wide findings and caveats: Clones tied to disease were said to be significantly enriched in matched ankylosing spondylitis synovial fluid. A motif of 7 to 9 highly homologous TCR beta variants was seen as apparently characteristic of ankylosing spondylitis blood. Prior literature has documented some motif variants in synovial fluid and blood from reactive arthritis. The authors found the disease-linked clones to be CD8+ and relatively rare in peripheral blood.

This clonotype was observed at least ten times. The antigen remains undetermined. 5'-RACE, quantitative and with molecular barcodes, yielded the TCR beta libraries. TCRdb reprocessed the 5' RACE reads via MiXCR and lists one record per CDR3 protein. The repertoire includes roughly 490,000 distinct CDR3 sequences, over 4% of them detected once, and around 3.5% sits in the top ten. The sequence was obtained from a male donor with ankylosing spondylitis. Sequencing was performed on blood, either unsorted or a sorted T cell fraction (not recorded which).

CDR3 nucleotides: TGTGCCAGCAGTGAAAGCGGGAGGGCCGGGAATGAGCAGTTCTTC. It is translated as CASSESGRAGNEQFF. V and J are TRBV6-1 and TRBJ2-1; 10 bases are shared with TRBD2. The V segment lost 2 bases and the J segment 7 bases; nucleotides outside the gene matches: 5. The germline gives CDR1 MNHNS, CDR2 SASEGT. This CDR3 region has 15 residues.